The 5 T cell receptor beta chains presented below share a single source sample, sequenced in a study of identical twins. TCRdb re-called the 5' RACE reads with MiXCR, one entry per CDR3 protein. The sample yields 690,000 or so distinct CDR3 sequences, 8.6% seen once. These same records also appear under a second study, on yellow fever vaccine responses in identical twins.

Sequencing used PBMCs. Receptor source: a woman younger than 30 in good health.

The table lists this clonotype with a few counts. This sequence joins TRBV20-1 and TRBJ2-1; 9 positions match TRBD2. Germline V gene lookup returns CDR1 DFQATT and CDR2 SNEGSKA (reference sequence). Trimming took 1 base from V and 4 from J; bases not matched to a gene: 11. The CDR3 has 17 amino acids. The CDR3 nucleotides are TGCAGTGCTAGAGTTTCTAGCGGGATGGGTGTGTACAATGAGCAGTTCTTC. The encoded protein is CSARVSSGMGVYNEQFF.

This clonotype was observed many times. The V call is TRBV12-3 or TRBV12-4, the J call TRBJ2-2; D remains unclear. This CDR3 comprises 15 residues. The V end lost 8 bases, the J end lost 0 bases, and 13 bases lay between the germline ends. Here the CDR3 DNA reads TGTGCCAGCGTCCCGGTCCCCGCGAACACCGGGGAGCTGTTTTTT. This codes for CASVPVPANTGELFF.

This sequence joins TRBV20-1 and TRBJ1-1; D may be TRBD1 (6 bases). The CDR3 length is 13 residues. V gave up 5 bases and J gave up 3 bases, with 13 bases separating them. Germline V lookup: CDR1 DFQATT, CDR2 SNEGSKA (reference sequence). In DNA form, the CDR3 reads TGCAGTGCTCAGACAGGCCTAGACACTGAAGCTTTCTTT. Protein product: CSAQTGLDTEAFF.

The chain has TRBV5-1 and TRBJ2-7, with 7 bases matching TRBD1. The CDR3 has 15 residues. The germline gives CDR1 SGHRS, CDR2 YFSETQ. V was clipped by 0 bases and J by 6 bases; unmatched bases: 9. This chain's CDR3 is CASSLEGAPTGEQYF. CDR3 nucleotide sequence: TGCGCCAGCAGCTTGGAGGGGGCCCCCACCGGCGAGCAGTACTTC.

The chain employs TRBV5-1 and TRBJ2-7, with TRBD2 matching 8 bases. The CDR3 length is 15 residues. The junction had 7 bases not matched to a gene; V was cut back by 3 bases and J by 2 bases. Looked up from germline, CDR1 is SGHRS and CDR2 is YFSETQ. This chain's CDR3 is CASSWGAGAAYEQYF. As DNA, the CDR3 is TGCGCCAGCAGCTGGGGAGCGGGAGCTGCCTACGAGCAGTACTTC. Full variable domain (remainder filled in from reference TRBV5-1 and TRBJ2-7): KAGVTQTPRYLIKTRGQQVTLSCSPISGHRSVSWYQQTPGQGLQFLFEYFSETQRNKGNFPGRFSGRQFSNSRSEMNVSTLELGDSALYLCASSWGAGAAYEQYFGPGTRLTVT.